The 7 T cell receptor beta chains in this list originate from one sample, sequenced in a study of blood T cell repertoires in COVID-19. Repertoires were generated with immunoSEQ multiplex PCR, while TCRdb's copy carries only in-frame clones and drops some. The sample carries under 250,000 clones, around 83% recorded once. Input material: peripheral blood. All receptors come from a man aged 35 to 55 with active or convalescent COVID-19.

J is TRBJ1-2 and V is TRBV21-1. TRBV21-1 is given as a pseudogene. The CDR3 length is 13 residues. CDR3 nucleotides: TGTGCCAGCAGCAAAGTGGGAGGGGATGGCTACACCTTC. It specifies CASSKVGGDGYTF.

This rearrangement joins TRBV19 to TRBJ2-6, with 9 bases lining up with TRBD1. This CDR3 is 17 amino acids long. Trimming at V came to 6 bases and at J to 0 bases, leaving 6 bases not matched to a gene. Per germline, CDR1 LNHDA and CDR2 SQIVND (reference sequence). The CDR3 coding sequence is TGTGCCAGTAGAGGGAGGACAGGGGCCTCTGGGGCCAACGTCCTGACTTTC. It is translated as CASRGRTGASGANVLTF.

This sequence joins TRBV7-5 and TRBJ1-1; no check of the table's D call, TRBD1, against the DNA was made. TRBV7-5 is a pseudogene. The CDR3 is made up of 12 amino acids. This chain's CDR3 is CAQRGRDTEAFF. CDR3 DNA: TGTGCCCAGAGGGGGCGGGACACTGAAGCTTTCTTT.

The count of this clone is one. This sequence joins TRBV5-1 and TRBJ2-5; 11 bases agree with TRBD2. Germline CDR1 and CDR2: SGHRS and YFSETQ. The CDR3 totals 15 residues. V lost 3 bases to trimming and J lost 3 bases; unmatched junction nucleotides: 4. In nucleotides, the CDR3 is TGCGCCAGCAGCTATAGCGGGGGGGCCAAAGAGACCCAGTACTTC. Translating it yields CASSYSGGAKETQYF.

J is TRBJ2-5 and V is TRBV3-1 (or the pseudogene TRBV3-2), with TRBD2 as a possible D gene (5 bases). V shed 0 bases and J shed 5 bases, with 16 bases lying between them. CDR1 is LGHDT and CDR2 is YNNKEL in the germline V gene (reference sequence). The CDR3 is made up of 16 amino acids. The CDR3 protein is CASSQEAGSGWETQYF. The CDR3 coding sequence is TGTGCCAGCAGCCAAGAGGCGGGCTCAGGCTGGGAGACCCAGTACTTC.

V gene TRBV14 combines with J gene TRBJ2-1; a weak D match, TRBD2 (5 bases). Germline CDR1 reads SGHDN; CDR2 reads FVKESK. V lost 6 bases to trimming and J lost 6 bases, with 12 bases between them. There are 13 residues in the CDR3. The CDR3 sequence is CASRYTGINEQFF. The CDR3 coding sequence is TGTGCCAGCAGATATACCGGGATCAATGAGCAGTTCTTC.

This clone occurred a few times. The V gene is TRBV2, the J gene TRBJ1-1, with 8 bases that match TRBD1. Germline values: CDR1 SNHLY, CDR2 FYNNEI. The V and J ends lost 5 bases and 4 bases, in that order; junction bases with no gene match: 9. The CDR3 is 15 amino acids. CDR3 coding DNA: TGTGCCAGCAGTTCTTTGACAGGGGAGGTCACTGAAGCTTTCTTT. It encodes CASSSLTGEVTEAFF.